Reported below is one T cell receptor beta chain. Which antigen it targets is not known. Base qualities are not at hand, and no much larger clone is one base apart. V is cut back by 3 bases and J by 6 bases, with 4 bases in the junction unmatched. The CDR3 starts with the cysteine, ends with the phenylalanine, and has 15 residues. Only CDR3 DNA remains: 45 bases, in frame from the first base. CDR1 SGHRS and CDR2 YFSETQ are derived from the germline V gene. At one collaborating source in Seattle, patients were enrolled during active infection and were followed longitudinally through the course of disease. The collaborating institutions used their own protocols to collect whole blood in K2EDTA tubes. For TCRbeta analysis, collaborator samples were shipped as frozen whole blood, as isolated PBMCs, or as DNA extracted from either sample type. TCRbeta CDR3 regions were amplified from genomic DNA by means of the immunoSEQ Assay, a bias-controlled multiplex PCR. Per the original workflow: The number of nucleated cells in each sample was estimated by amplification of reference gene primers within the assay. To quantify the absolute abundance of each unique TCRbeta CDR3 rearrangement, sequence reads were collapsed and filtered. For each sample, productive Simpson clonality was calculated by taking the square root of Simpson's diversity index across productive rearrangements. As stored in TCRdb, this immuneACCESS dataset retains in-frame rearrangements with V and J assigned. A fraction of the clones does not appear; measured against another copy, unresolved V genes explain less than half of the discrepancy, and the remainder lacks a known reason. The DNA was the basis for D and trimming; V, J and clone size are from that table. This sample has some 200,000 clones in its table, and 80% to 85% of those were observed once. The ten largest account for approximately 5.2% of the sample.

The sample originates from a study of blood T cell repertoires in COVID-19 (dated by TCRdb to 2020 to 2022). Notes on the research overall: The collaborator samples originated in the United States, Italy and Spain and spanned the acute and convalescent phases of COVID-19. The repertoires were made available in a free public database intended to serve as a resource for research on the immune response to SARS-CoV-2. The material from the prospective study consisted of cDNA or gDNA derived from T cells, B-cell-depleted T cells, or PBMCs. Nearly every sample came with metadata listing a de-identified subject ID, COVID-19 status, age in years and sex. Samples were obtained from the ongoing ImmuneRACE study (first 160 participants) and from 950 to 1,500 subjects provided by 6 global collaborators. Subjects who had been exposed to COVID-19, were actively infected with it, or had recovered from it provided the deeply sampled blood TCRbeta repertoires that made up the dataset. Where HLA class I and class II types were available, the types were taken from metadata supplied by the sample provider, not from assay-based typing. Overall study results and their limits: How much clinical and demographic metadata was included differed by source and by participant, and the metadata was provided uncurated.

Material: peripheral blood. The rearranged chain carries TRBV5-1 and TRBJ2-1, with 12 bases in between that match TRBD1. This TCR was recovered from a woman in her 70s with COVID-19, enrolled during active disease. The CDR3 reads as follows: CASSSRDRGRNEQFF. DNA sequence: TGCGCCAGCAGCTCCCGGGACAGGGGGCGCAATGAGCAGTTCTTC.